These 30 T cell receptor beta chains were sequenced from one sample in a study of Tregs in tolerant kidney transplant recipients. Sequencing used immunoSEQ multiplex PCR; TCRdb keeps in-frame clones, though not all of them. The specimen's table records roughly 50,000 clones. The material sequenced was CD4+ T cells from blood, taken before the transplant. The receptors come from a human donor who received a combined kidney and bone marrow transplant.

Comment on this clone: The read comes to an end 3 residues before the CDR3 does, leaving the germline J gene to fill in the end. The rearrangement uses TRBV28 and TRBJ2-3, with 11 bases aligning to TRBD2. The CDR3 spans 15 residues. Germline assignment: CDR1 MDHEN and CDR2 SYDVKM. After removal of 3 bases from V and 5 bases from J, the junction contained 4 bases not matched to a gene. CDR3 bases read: TGTGCCAGCAGTTTCCCCGGACTAGCGGGAGATACG. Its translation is CASSFPGLAGDT. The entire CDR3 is CASSFPGLAGDTQYF.

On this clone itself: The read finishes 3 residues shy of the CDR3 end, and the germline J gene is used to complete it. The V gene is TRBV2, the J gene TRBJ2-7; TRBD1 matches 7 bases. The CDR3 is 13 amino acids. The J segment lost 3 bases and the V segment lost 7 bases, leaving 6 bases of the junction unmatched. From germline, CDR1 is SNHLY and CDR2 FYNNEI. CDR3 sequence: CASKTGSGYEQYF. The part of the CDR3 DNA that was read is TGTGCCAGCAAGACAGGGTCGGGCTACGAG. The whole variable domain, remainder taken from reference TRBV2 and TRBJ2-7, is EPEVTQTPSHQVTQMGQEVILRCVPISNHLYFYWYRQILGQKVEFLVSFYNNEISEKSEIFDDQFSVERPDGSNFTLKIRSTKLEDSAMYFCASKTGSGYEQYFGPGTRLTVT.

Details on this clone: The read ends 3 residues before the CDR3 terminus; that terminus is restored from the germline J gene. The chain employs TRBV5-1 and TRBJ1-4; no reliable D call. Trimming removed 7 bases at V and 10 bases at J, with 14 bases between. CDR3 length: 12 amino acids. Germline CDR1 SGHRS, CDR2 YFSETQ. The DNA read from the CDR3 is TGCGCCAGCCGACCCTACGAGGGAAAA. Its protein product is CASRPYEGK. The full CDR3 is CASRPYEGKLFF.

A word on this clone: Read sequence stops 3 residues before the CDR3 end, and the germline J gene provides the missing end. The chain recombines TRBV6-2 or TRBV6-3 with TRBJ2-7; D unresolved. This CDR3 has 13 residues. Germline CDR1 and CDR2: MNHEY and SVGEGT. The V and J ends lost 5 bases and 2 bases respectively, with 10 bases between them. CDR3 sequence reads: CASSLSLAYEQYF. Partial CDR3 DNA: TGTGCCAGCAGTCTGTCTCTAGCCTACGAG.

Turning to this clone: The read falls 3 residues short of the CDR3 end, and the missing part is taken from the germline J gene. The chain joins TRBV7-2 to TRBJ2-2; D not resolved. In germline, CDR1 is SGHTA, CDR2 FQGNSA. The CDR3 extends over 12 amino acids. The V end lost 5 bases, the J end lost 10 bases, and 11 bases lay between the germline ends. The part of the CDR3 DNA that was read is TGTGCCAGCAGCCTAATAGGGCAGGAG. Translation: CASSLIGQE. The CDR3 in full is CASSLIGQELFF.

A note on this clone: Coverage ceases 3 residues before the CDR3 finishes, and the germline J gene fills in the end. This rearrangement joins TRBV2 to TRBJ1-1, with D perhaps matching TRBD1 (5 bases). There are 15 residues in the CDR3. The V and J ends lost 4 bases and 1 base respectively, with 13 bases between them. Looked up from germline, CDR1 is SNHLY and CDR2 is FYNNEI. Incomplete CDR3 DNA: TGTGCCAGCAGTGTATATTTGGGGGGGAACACTGAA. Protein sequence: CASSVYLGGNTE. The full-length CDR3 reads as CASSVYLGGNTEAFF.

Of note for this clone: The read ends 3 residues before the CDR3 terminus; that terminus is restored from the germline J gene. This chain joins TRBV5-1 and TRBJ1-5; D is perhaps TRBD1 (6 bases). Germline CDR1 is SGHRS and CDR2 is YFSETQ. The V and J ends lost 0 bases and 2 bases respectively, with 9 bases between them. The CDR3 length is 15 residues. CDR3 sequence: CASSLEGGGNQPQHF. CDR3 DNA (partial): TGCGCCAGCAGCTTGGAGGGGGGGGGCAATCAGCCC.

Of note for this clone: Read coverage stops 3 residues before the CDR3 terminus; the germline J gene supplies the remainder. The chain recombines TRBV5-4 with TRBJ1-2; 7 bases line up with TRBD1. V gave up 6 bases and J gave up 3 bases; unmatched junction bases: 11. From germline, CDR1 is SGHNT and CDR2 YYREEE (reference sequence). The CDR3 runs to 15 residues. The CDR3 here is CASTSFGGGYYGYTF. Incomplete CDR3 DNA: TGTGCCAGCACCTCTTTCGGAGGGGGCTACTATGGC.

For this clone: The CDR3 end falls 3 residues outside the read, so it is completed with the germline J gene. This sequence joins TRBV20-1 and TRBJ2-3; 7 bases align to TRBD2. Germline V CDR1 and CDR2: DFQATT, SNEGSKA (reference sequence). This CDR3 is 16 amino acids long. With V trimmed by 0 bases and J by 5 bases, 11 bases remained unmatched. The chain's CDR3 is CSARDPRGEAVDTQYF. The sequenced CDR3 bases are TGCAGTGCTAGAGATCCCCGGGGGGAAGCTGTAGATACG.

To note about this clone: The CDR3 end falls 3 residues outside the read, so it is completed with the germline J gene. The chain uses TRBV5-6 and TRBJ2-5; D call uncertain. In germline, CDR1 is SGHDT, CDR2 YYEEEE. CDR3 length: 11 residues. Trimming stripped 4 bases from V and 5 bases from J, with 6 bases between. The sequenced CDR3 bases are TGTGCCAGCAGCGCCGGGGAGACC. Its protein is CASSAGET. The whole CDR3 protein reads CASSAGETQYF.

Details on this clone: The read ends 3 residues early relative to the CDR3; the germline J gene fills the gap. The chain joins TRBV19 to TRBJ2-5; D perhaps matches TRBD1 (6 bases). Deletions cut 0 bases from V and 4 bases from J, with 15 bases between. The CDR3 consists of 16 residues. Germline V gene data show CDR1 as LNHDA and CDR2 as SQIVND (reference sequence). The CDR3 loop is CASSIDRGPKRETQYF. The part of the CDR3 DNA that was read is TGTGCCAGTAGTATAGACAGGGGCCCCAAACGAGAGACC.

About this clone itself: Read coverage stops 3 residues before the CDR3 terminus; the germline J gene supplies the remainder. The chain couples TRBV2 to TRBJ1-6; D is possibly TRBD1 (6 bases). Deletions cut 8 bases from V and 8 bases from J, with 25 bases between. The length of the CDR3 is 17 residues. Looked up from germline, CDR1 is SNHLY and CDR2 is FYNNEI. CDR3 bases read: TGTGCCAGCTCGGGGGGCCGTTTTGGGACCGGGGATTCACCC. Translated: CASSGGRFGTGDSP. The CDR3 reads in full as CASSGGRFGTGDSPLHF.

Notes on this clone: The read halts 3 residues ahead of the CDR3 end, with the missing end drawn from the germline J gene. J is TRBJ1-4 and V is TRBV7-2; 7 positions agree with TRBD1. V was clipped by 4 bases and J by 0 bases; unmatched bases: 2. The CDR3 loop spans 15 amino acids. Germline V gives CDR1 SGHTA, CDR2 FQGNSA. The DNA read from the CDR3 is TGTGCCAGCAGCTGGCAGGGGGCAACTAATGAAAAA. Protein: CASSWQGATNEK. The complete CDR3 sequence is CASSWQGATNEKLFF.

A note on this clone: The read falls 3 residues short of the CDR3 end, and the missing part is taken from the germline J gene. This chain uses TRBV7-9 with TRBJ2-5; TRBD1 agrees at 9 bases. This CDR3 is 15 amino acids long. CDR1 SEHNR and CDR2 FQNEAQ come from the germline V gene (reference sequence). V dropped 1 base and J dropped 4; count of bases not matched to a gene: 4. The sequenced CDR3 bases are TGTGCCAGCAGCTTAGGGGGGACAGGGCGAGAGACC. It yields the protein CASSLGGTGRET. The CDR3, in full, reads CASSLGGTGRETQYF.

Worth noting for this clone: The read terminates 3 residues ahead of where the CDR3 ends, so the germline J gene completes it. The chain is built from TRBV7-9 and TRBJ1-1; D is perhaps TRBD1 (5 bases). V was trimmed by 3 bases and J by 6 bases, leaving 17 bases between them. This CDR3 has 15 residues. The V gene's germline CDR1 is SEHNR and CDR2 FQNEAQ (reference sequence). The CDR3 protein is CASSLTPQGSAEAFF. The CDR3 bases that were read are TGTGCCAGCAGCTTGACCCCTCAGGGATCTGCTGAA.

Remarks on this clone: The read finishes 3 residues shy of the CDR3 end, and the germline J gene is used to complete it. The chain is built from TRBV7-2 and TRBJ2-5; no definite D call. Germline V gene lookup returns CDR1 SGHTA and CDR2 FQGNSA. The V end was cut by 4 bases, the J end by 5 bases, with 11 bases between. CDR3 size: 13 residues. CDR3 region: CASSSRLGETQYF. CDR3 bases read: TGTGCCAGCAGCTCCAGACTCGGCGAGACC.

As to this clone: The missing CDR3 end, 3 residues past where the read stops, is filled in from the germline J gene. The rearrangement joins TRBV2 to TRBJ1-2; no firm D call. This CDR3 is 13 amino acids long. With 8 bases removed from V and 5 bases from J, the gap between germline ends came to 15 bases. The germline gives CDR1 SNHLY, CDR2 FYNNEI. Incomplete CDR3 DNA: TGTGCCAGCGGTACCTCTAGCAGTTATGGC. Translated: CASGTSSSYG. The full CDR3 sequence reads CASGTSSSYGYTF.

The CDR3 here is CASDRDRRKNTGELFF. CDR3 bases read: TGTGCCAGCGACCGGGACAGGAGGAAGAACACCGGGGAG. The chain couples TRBV18 to TRBJ2-2, with 8 bases aligning to TRBD1. Read sequence stops 3 residues before the CDR3 end, and the germline J gene provides the missing end. Looked up from germline, CDR1 is KGHSH and CDR2 is LQKENI. Germline trimming cut 8 bases from V and 1 base from J; bases unmatched to any gene: 9. The length of the CDR3 is 16 residues.

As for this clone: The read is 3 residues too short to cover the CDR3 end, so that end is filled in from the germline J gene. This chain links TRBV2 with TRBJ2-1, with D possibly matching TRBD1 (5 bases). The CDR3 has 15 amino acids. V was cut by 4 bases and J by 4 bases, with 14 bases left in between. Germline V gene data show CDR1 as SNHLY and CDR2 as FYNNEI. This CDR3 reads CASSGPQGTYNEQFF. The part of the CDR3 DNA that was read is TGTGCCAGCAGTGGACCCCAGGGCACATACAATGAG. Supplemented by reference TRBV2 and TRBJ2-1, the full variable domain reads EPEVTQTPSHQVTQMGQEVILRCVPISNHLYFYWYRQILGQKVEFLVSFYNNEISEKSEIFDDQFSVERPDGSNFTLKIRSTKLEDSAMYFCASSGPQGTYNEQFFGPGTRLTVL.

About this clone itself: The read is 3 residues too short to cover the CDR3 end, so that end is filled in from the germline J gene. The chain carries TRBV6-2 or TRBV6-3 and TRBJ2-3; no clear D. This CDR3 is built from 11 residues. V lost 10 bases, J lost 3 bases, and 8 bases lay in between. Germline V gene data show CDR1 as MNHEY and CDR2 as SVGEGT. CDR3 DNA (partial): TGTGCCACCGCGACTACAGATACG. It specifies CATATTDT. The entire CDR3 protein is CATATTDTQYF.

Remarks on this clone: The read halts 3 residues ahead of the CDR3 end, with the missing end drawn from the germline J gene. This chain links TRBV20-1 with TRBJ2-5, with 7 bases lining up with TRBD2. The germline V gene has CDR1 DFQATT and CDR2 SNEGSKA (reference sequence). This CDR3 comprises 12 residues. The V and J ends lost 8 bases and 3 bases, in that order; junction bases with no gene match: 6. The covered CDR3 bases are TGCAGTCCGCTTGGGACTAAAGAGACC. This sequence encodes CSPLGTKET. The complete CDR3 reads CSPLGTKETQYF.

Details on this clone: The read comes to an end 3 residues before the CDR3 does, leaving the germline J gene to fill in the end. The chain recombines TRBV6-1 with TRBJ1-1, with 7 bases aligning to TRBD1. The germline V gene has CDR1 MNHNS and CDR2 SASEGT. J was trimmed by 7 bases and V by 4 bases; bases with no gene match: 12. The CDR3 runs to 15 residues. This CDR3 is CASSARQGGRDEAFF. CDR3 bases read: TGTGCCAGCAGTGCCCGACAGGGAGGCCGAGATGAA.

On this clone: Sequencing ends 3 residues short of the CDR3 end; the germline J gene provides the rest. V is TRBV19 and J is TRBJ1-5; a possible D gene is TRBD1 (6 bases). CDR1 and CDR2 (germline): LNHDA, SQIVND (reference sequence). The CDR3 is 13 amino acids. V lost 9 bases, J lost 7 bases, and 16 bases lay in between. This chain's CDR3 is CASARDTVQPQHF. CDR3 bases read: TGTGCCAGCGCACGGGACACCGTACAGCCC.

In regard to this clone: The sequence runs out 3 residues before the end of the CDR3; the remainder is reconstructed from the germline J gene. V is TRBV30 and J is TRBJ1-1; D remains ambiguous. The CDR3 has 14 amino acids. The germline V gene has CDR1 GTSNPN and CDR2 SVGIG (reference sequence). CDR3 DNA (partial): TGTGCCTGGAGTGTGGGCACACTCAGGTTGGAA. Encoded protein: CAWSVGTLRLE. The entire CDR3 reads CAWSVGTLRLEAFF.

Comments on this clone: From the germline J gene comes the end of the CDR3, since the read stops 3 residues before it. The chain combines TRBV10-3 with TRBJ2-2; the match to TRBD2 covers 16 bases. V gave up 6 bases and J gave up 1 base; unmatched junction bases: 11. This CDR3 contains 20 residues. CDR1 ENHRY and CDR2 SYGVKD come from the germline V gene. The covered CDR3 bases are TGTGCCATCAGCGTTACCGGGACTAGCGGGAGGGCCCGGAACACCGGGGAG. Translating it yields CAISVTGTSGRARNTGE. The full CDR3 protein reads CAISVTGTSGRARNTGELFF.

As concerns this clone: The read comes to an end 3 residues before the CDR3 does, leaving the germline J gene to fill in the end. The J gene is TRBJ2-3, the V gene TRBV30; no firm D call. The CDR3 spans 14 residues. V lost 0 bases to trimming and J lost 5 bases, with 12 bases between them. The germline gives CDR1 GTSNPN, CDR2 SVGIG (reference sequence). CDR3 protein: CAWSVLARQDTQYF. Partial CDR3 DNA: TGTGCCTGGAGTGTTCTGGCTAGGCAAGATACG.

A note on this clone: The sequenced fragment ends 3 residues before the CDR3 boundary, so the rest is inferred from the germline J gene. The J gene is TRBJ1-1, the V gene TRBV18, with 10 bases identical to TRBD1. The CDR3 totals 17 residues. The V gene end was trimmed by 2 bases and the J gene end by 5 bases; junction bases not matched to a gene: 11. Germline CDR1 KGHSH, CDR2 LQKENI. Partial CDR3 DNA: TGTGCCAGCTCACCAGGGACAGGGGTTTCGGGGGGAACTGAA. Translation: CASSPGTGVSGGTE. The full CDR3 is CASSPGTGVSGGTEAFF.

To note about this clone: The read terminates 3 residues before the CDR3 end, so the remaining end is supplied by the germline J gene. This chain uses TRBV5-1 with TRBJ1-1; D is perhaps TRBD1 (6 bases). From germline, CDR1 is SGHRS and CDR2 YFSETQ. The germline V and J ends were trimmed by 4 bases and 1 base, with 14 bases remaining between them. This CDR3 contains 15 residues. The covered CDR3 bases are TGCGCCAGCAGCCCCTTCCCAGGGGAGAACACTGAA. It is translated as CASSPFPGENTE. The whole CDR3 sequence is CASSPFPGENTEAFF.

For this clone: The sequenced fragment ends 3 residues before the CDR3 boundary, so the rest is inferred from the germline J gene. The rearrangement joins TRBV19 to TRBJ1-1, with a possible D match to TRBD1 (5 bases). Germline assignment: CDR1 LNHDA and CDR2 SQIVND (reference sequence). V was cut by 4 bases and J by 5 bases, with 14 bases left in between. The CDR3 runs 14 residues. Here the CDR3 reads CASSTDSAPTEAFF. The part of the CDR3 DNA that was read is TGTGCCAGTAGTACTGACAGCGCGCCGACTGAA.

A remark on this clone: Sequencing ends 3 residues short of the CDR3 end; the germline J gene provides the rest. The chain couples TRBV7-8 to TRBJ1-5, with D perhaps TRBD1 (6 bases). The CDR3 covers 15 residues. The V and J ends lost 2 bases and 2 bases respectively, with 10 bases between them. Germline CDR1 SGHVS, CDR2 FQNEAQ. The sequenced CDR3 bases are TGTGCCAGCAGCTTATGGACAGACCGCAATCAGCCC. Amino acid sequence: CASSLWTDRNQP. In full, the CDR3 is CASSLWTDRNQPQHF.